Reported below is one T cell receptor beta chain. Its specificity is not known. The data were taken from a study of T cell responses to AZD1222 COVID-19 vaccine. Germline V lookup: CDR1 GTSNPN, CDR2 SVGIG (reference sequence). The V end lost 3 bases, the J end lost 0 bases, and 12 bases lay between the germline ends. The CDR3 length is 15 residues. The table came from immunoSEQ multiplex PCR; TCRdb's copy has only in-frame clones and leaves some out. The sample has some 130,000 clones, 93% seen once; the top ten hold about 0.91%. Findings of the study overall: Spike regions recognized by vaccine-associated CD4 TCRs spanned the protein, led by 160-218 and 743-854. Epitopes outside B.1.351 and B.1.1.7 mutated regions reportedly drew nearly half of spike TCRs. Donors were largely white British and mainly female; clonal diversity was possibly underestimated.

This clonotype originated in an adult in good health. The sample here was peripheral blood, taken on day 0 of AZD1222 vaccination. This chain joins TRBV30 and TRBJ1-3, with D possibly being TRBD1 (6 bases). This CDR3 reads CAWSQGTRSGNTIYF. Here the CDR3 DNA reads TGTGCCTGGAGCCAGGGGACCCGCTCTGGAAACACCATATATTTT.